Shown below are 22 T cell receptor beta chains from a single sample sequenced in a study of blood T cell repertoires in COVID-19. Repertoires were generated with immunoSEQ multiplex PCR, while TCRdb's copy carries only in-frame clones and drops some. The top ten clones hold around 1.6% of a sample with about 100,000 clones, approximately 86% of them seen once. Sequencing was done on a sample of peripheral blood. Receptors were obtained from a man aged 80 or over with acute or convalescent COVID-19.

The chain links TRBV6-5 to TRBJ2-5; 8 bases are a match to TRBD2. The CDR3 totals 14 residues. Trimming at V came to 7 bases and at J to 4 bases, leaving 8 bases not matched to a gene. The germline gives CDR1 MNHEY, CDR2 SVGAGI. The CDR3 DNA sequence: TGTGCCAGCACTCGAGCGGGAGAAGGAGAGACCCAGTACTTC. Its protein is CASTRAGEGETQYF.

The rearrangement links TRBV5-5 to TRBJ2-3; no reliable D call. Germline V gene lookup returns CDR1 SGHKS and CDR2 YYEKEE (reference sequence). This CDR3 comprises 16 residues. Trimming took off 4 bases at V and 2 bases at J, with 17 bases between the two ends. The CDR3, as DNA: TGTGCCAGCAGCGACGAAGGAGACCGGTACACAGATACGCAGTATTTT. It translates to CASSDEGDRYTDTQYF.

J is TRBJ1-6 and V is TRBV28; tentative D call: TRBD1 (6 bases). Germline V gene data show CDR1 as MDHEN and CDR2 as SYDVKM. The CDR3 consists of 14 residues. The V gene lost 3 bases and the J gene lost 11 bases, with 14 bases spanning the gap. The CDR3 region is CASSFQQGGTPLHF. CDR3 DNA: TGTGCCAGCAGTTTTCAACAGGGAGGGACACCCCTCCACTTT.

The chain has TRBV4-3 and TRBJ2-7; D perhaps matches TRBD1 (6 bases). From germline, CDR1 is LGHNA and CDR2 YSLEER. The V end was cut by 0 bases, the J end by 6 bases, with 15 bases between. CDR3 length equals 15 residues. CDR3 in DNA: TGCGCCAGCAGCCAAGATTCAGGGGCGGGTCGCGAGCAGTACTTC. Its protein is CASSQDSGAGREQYF.

This clone was picked up one time. This chain connects TRBV7-9 to TRBJ2-1, with TRBD2 identical over 9 bases. The CDR3 has 15 residues. The trim removed 5 bases at V and 6 bases at J, leaving 8 bases unmatched. Germline V CDR1 and CDR2: SEHNR, FQNEAQ (reference sequence). Written as DNA, the CDR3 is TGTGCCAGCAGCCCGCCCGGCGGGAGGGGCAATGAGCAGTTCTTC. It yields the protein CASSPPGGRGNEQFF.

This chain joins TRBV6-5 and TRBJ2-1, with a tentative D call TRBD1 (5 bases). The CDR3 runs 13 residues. In germline, CDR1 is MNHEY, CDR2 SVGAGI. Between the trimmed V and J ends, which lost 6 bases and 3 bases, there was a span of 9 bases. CDR3 sequence reads: CASRMGLYNEQFF. In DNA, the CDR3 is TGTGCCAGCAGGATGGGGCTCTACAATGAGCAGTTCTTC.

The genes are TRBV6-1 and TRBJ2-7; D gene unclear. Germline V CDR1 and CDR2: MNHNS, SASEGT. The CDR3 runs to 15 residues. V dropped 0 bases and J dropped 6 bases, with 15 bases sitting between them. The CDR3 is CASSEAGFGGGEQYF. DNA for the CDR3: TGTGCCAGCAGTGAAGCAGGCTTCGGCGGCGGCGAGCAGTACTTC.

The chain has TRBV28 and TRBJ1-2; 8 bases are a match to TRBD1. Germline V CDR1 and CDR2: MDHEN, SYDVKM. With 5 bases clipped from V and 3 bases from J, the junction kept 8 bases outside the gene matches. The CDR3 is 15 amino acids. The DNA for the CDR3 is TGTGCCAGCAGTGGACAGGGTCAGGGCGACTATGGCTACACCTTC. This translates into CASSGQGQGDYGYTF.

The rearrangement links TRBV7-6 to TRBJ1-6; D call uncertain. Germline V gives CDR1 SGHVS, CDR2 FNYEAQ. V lost 1 base and J lost 6, with 7 bases in between. The CDR3 runs 14 residues. In DNA form, the CDR3 reads TGTGCCAGCAGCTTAGACATCAGTAATTCACCCCTCCACTTT. Protein: CASSLDISNSPLHF.

This chain links TRBV2 with TRBJ2-2, with 8 bases identical to TRBD1. CDR1 and CDR2 from the germline V gene are SNHLY and FYNNEI. This CDR3 is built from 14 residues. With V trimmed by 7 bases and J by 6 bases, 7 bases remained unmatched. The chain's CDR3 is CASIRDRPPGELFF. In DNA form, the CDR3 reads TGTGCCAGCATCCGGGACAGGCCCCCCGGGGAGCTGTTTTTT. Full variable domain (remainder filled in from reference TRBV2 and TRBJ2-2): EPEVTQTPSHQVTQMGQEVILRCVPISNHLYFYWYRQILGQKVEFLVSFYNNEISEKSEIFDDQFSVERPDGSNFTLKIRSTKLEDSAMYFCASIRDRPPGELFFGEGSRLTVL.

Here the CDR3 reads CASSLNRGETQYF. CDR3 DNA: TGTGCCAGCAGCTTGAATAGGGGTGAGACCCAGTACTTC. The chain is built from TRBV5-4 and TRBJ2-5, with TRBD1 as a possible D gene (5 bases). This CDR3 has 13 amino acids. Trimming took 1 base from V and 5 from J, leaving 9 bases between them. Germline V gene data show CDR1 as SGHNT and CDR2 as YYREEE (reference sequence).

The CDR3 bases are TGTGCCAGCAGCGTAGGGGGGAGGACAGGGCCGAACTTGGCCGGGGCCACCGGGGAGCTGTTTTTT. This sequence encodes CASSVGGRTGPNLAGATGELFF. The genes are TRBV9 and TRBJ2-2; 8 bases match TRBD1. Germline CDR1 is SGDLS and CDR2 is YYNGEE. V dropped 0 bases and J dropped 4; count of bases not matched to a gene: 23. CDR3 length: 22 residues.

V is TRBV28 and J is TRBJ1-6; D is possibly TRBD1 (5 bases). V was clipped by 6 bases and J by 7 bases, with 13 bases between them. Germline CDR1 and CDR2: MDHEN and SYDVKM. The CDR3 runs to 14 residues. CDR3 sequence (DNA): TGTGCCAGCAGGTACGGGGGGGAGAATTCACCCCTCCACTTT. It encodes CASRYGGENSPLHF.

The count of this clone is one. This chain links TRBV6-5 with TRBJ1-1; D ambiguous. Trimming took off 4 bases at V and 1 base at J, with 7 bases between the two ends. Germline CDR1 is MNHEY and CDR2 is SVGAGI. The CDR3 has 13 amino acids. CDR3 loop: CASSSAGNTEAFF. CDR3 nucleotides: TGTGCCAGCAGTTCAGCGGGGAACACTGAAGCTTTCTTT.

The V and J genes are TRBV3-1 (or the pseudogene TRBV3-2) and TRBJ1-2; a weak D match, TRBD1 (5 bases). Germline loops: CDR1 LGHDT, CDR2 YNNKEL (reference sequence). The V and J ends lost 1 base and 4 bases respectively, with 7 bases between them. The CDR3 length is 13 residues. The CDR3 reads CASSQGQFYGYTF. The CDR3 DNA follows: TGTGCCAGCAGCCAAGGACAGTTCTATGGCTACACCTTC.

The V and J genes are TRBV6-2 or TRBV6-3 and TRBJ2-1; D remains unclear. The length of the CDR3 is 14 residues. Germline V gene lookup returns CDR1 MNHEY and CDR2 SVGEGT. V shed 2 bases and J shed 3 bases, with 8 bases lying between them. DNA for the CDR3: TGTGCCAGCAGTTACGTTAACAGCTACAATGAGCAGTTCTTC. Protein product: CASSYVNSYNEQFF.

Here the CDR3 DNA reads TGTGCCAGCAGTTTATCCGCACGGGGGGCAGATACGCAGTATTTT. Protein product: CASSLSARGADTQYF. This rearrangement joins TRBV27 to TRBJ2-3, with 7 bases identical to TRBD2. J gave up 4 bases and V 0 bases, and 4 bases lay outside the gene matches. The length of the CDR3 is 15 residues. In germline, CDR1 is MNHEY, CDR2 SMNVEV (reference sequence).

This chain connects TRBV5-1 to TRBJ2-2; weak D call: TRBD2 (5 bases). Per germline, CDR1 SGHRS and CDR2 YFSETQ. The CDR3 has 15 residues. The germline V and J ends were trimmed by 6 bases and 5 bases, with 17 bases remaining between them. For the CDR3, the DNA is TGCGCCAGCACCCTGATCGACGGGGAGACCGGGGAGCTGTTTTTT. This gives the protein CASTLIDGETGELFF.

The chain uses TRBV27 and TRBJ1-4, with D perhaps TRBD1 (5 bases). The CDR3 covers 16 residues. The V end was cut by 5 bases, the J end by 2 bases, with 15 bases between. Germline V lookup: CDR1 MNHEY, CDR2 SMNVEV (reference sequence). The CDR3 coding sequence is TGTGCCAGCAGTGAAGCGGGACGAAATACTAATGAAAAACTGTTTTTT. Residues: CASSEAGRNTNEKLFF.

The chain uses TRBV21-1 and TRBJ2-7; the table's D call, TRBD2, was not checked against the DNA. TRBV21-1 is assigned pseudogene status. The CDR3 length is 8 residues. CDR3 sequence: CASHEQYF. The CDR3 DNA is TGTGCCTCTCACGAGCAGTACTTC.

This sequence joins TRBV29-1 and TRBJ2-3; D may be TRBD1 (5 bases). Deletions cut 6 bases from V and 0 bases from J, with 7 bases between. The CDR3 has 12 amino acids. CDR1 and CDR2 (germline): SQVTM, ANQGSEA. CDR3 coding DNA: TGCAGCGTCCGGACAAGCACAGATACGCAGTATTTT. Translation: CSVRTSTDTQYF.

The gene calls are TRBV5-1 and TRBJ2-2; no reliable D call. CDR3 length equals 14 residues. CDR1 SGHRS and CDR2 YFSETQ come from the germline V gene. Trimming cost V 0 bases and J 1 base, with 4 bases left between them. The CDR3 here is CASSLALNTGELFF. The CDR3 DNA reads as TGCGCCAGCAGCTTGGCTCTGAACACCGGGGAGCTGTTTTTT.